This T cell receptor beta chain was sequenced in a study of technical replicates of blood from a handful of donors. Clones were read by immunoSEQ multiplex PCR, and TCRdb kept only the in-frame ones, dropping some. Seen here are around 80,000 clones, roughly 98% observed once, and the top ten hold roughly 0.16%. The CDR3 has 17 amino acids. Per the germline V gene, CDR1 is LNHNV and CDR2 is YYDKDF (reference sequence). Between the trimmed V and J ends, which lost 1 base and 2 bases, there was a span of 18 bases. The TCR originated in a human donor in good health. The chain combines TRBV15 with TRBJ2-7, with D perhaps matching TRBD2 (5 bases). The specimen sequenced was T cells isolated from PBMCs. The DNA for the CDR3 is TGTGCCACCAGCAGAGTGGGGTGGCACGACGGGGCCTACGAGCAGTACTTC. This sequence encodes CATSRVGWHDGAYEQYF.